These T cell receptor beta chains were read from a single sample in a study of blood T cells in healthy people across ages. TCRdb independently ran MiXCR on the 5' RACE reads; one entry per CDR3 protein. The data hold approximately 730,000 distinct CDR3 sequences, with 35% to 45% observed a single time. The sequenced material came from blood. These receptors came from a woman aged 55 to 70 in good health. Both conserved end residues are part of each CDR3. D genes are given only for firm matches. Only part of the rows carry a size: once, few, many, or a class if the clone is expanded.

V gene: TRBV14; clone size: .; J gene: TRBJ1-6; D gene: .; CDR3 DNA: TGTGCCAGCAGCCAACTTGCCTCACCCCTCCACTTT; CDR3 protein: CASSQLASPLHF
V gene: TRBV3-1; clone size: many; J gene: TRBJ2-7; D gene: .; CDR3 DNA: TGTGCCAGCAGCCAAGAGGGCAGCGCTCCGTACGAGCAGTACTTC; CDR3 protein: CASSQEGSAPYEQYF
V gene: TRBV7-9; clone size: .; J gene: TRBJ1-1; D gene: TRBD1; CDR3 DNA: TGTGCCAGCAGCTTAACACCGACAGGGGCCAACACTGAAGCTTTCTTT; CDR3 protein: CASSLTPTGANTEAFF
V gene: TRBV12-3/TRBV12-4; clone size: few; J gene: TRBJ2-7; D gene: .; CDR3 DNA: TGTGCCAGCAGTGTACTAGTGACCTACGAGCAGTACTTC; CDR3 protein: CASSVLVTYEQYF
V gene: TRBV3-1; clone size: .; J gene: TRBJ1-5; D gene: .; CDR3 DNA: TGTGCCAGCAGCCATTCCCCGGTCGGGGGGGGGCAGCCCCAGCATTTT; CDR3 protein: CASSHSPVGGGQPQHF
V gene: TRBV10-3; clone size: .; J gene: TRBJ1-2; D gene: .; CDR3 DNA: TGTGCCATCAGTGAGCCCGACAGTCTCTATGGCTACACCTTC; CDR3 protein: CAISEPDSLYGYTF
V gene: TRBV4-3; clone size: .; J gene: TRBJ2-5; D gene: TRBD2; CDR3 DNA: TGCGCCAGCAGCCAAGATCCGGCTAGCGGGAGTAGCGGCCAGTACTTC; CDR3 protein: CASSQDPASGSSGQYF
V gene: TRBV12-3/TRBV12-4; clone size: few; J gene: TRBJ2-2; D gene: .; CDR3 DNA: TGTGCCAGCAGTCCGGAACACTCGGGCGGGGAGCTGTTTTTT; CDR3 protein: CASSPEHSGGELFF
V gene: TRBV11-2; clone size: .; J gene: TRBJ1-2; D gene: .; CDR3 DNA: TGTGCCAGCAGCCATACAGGGTTCGGCTACACCTTC; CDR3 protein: CASSHTGFGYTF
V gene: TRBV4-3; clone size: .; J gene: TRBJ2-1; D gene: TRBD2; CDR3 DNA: TGCGCCAGCAGCCAAGATGACCAGCCGGGACTAGCGGTACACAATGAGCAGTTCTTC; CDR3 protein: CASSQDDQPGLAVHNEQFF
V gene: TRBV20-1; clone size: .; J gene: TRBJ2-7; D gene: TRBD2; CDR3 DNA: TGCAGTGCTTATCTCCCTAGCGGGAGCGACGAGCAGTACTTC; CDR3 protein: CSAYLPSGSDEQYF
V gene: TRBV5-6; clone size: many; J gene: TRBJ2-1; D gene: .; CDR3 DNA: TGTGCCAGCAGCAAATACAATGAGCAGTTCTTC; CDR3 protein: CASSKYNEQFF
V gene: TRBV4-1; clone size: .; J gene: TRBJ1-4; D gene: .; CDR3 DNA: TGCGCCAGCAGCCAAGGGTTGGCTAATGAAAAACTGTTTTTT; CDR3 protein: CASSQGLANEKLFF
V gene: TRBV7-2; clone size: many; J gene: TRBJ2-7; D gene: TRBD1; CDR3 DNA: TGTGCCAGCAGCTCTCCACCAGGGGGCACTGAGCAGTACTTC; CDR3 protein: CASSSPPGGTEQYF
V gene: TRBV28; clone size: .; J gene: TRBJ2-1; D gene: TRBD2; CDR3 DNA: TGTGCCAGCAGTTCTCCGGCGACTAGCGGCCCTAATGAGCAGTTCTTC; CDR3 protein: CASSSPATSGPNEQFF
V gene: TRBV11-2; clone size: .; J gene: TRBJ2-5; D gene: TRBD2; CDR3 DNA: TGTGCCAGCAGCCCGACTAGCGTGGTGGAGGCCCAGTACTTC; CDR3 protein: CASSPTSVVEAQYF
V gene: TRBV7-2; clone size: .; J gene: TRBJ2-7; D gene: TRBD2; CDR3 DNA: TGTGCCAGCAGCTACCCATGGGGGAGGGACTCCTACGAGCAGTACTTC; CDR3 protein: CASSYPWGRDSYEQYF
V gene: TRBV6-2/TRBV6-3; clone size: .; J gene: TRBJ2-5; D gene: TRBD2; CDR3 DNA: TGTGCCAGCACCTTGAAGACGGGAGGGCCGGGAGAGACCCAGTACTTC; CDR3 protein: CASTLKTGGPGETQYF
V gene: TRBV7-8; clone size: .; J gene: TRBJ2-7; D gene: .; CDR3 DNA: TGTGCCAGCAATCAGGGGGGCAGTCCCTACGAGCAGTACTTC; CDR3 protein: CASNQGGSPYEQYF
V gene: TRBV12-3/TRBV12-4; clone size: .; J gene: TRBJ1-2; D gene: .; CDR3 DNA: TGTGCCAGCAGCCAAACAGGACTTTACGGCTACACCTTC; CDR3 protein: CASSQTGLYGYTF
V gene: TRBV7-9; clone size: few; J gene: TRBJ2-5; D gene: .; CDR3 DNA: TGTGCCAGCAGCACGTGGACCCTGGACGAGACCCAGTACTTC; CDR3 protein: CASSTWTLDETQYF
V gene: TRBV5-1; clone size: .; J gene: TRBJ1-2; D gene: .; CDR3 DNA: TGCGCCAGCAGCTTGGATACAGCTTCGCCAGGTGGCTACACCTTC; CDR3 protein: CASSLDTASPGGYTF
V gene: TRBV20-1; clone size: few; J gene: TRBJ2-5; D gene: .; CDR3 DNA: TGCAGTGCCAACGGGGCGGGCGGGCACGCCCAAGAGACCCAGTACTTC; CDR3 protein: CSANGAGGHAQETQYF
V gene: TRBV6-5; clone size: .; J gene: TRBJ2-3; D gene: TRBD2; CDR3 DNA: TGTGCCAGCAGGCCTAGCGGGGGGACCACAGATACGCAGTATTTT; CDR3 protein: CASRPSGGTTDTQYF
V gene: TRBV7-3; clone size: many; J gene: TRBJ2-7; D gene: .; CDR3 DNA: TGTGCCAGCAGTCGCGGGGACAGCTCCTACGAGCAGTACTTC; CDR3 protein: CASSRGDSSYEQYF
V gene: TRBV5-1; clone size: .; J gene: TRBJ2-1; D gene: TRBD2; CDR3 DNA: TGCGCCAGCAGGCCTACTAGCGGGGGGACGAATGAGCAGTTCTTC; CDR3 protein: CASRPTSGGTNEQFF
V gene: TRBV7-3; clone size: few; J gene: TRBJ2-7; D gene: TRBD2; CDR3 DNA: TGTGCCAGCAGTAGGGGTAGCGGGGCTTCCTACGAGCAGTACTTC; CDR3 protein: CASSRGSGASYEQYF
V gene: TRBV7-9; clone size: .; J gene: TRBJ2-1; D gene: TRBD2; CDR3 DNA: TGTGCCAGCAGCTTAGCGCTCGGGGTAGCGGGAGCGTCCTACAATGAGCAGTTCTTC; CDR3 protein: CASSLALGVAGASYNEQFF
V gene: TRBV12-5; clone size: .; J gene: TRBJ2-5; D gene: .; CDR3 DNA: TGTGCTAGTGTGGGCTACGTTAGTACCCAGTACTTC; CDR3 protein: CASVGYVSTQYF
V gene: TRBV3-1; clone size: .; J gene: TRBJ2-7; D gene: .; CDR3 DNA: TGTGCCAGCAGCCAAGGAAGGAGGGCCCACGAGCAGTACTTC; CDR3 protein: CASSQGRRAHEQYF
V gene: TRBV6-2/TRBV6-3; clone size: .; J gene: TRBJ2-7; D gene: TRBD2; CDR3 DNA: TGTGCCAGCAGCCCCGGACTAGCGGGTTCCTCAGACTACGAGCAGTACTTC; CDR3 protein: CASSPGLAGSSDYEQYF
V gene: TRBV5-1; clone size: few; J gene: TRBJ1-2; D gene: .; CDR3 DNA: TGCGCCAGCAGCGTGGTACAGGGCTATGGCTACACCTTC; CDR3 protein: CASSVVQGYGYTF
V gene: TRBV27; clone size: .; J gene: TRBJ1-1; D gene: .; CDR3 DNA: TGTGCCAGCAGCAATGGGGGGTGGGCCACTGAAGCTTTCTTT; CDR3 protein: CASSNGGWATEAFF
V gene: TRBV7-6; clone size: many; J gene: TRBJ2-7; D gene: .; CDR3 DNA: TGTGCCAGCAGCTCAGCCCATGGGGGGCACTCCGAGCAGTACTTC; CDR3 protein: CASSSAHGGHSEQYF
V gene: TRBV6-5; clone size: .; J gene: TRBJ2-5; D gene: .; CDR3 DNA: TGTGCCAGCACCCTAAGGGGGCTAGCGGGCCCCGAGACCCAGTACTTC; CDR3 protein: CASTLRGLAGPETQYF
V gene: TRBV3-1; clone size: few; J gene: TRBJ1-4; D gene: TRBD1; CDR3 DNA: TGTGCCAGCAGCCCCTCGAGGAACAGGGGATATGAAAAACTGTTTTTT; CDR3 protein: CASSPSRNRGYEKLFF
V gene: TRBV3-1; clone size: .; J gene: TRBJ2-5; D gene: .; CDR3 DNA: TGTGCCAGCAGCCAAGGGGGACCCCCGCAGTACTTC; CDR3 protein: CASSQGGPPQYF
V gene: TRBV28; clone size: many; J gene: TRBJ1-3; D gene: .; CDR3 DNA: TGTGCCAGCAAAACCGGGACGGGTGTTGGAAACACCATATATTTT; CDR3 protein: CASKTGTGVGNTIYF
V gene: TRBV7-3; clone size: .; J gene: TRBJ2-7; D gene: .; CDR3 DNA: TGTGCCAGCAGCTTAACGAGCGTAGGAGGGGGCTCCTACAATGAGCAGTACTTC; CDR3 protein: CASSLTSVGGGSYNEQYF
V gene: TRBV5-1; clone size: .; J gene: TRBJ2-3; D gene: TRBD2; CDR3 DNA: TGCGCCAGCAGCTCCCGACCTAGCGGGGGCACAGATACGCAGTATTTT; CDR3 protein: CASSSRPSGGTDTQYF
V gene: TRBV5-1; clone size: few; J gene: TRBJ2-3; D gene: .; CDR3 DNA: TGCGCCAGCAGCTTGGCGGCTAGCCAGGGCACAGATACGCAGTATTTT; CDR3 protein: CASSLAASQGTDTQYF
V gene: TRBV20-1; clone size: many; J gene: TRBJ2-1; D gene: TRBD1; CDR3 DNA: TGCAGTGCTAGTCCCTGGACAGGGTTCTACAATGAGCAGTTCTTC; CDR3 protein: CSASPWTGFYNEQFF
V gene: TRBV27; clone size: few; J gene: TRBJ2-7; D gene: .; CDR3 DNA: TGTGCCAGCAGTTTACACAGGAGCTCCTACGAGCAGTACTTC; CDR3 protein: CASSLHRSSYEQYF
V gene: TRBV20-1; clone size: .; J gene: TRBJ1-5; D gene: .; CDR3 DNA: TGCAGTGCTAGCCGACTGAGCAACAATCAGCCCCAGCATTTT; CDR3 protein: CSASRLSNNQPQHF
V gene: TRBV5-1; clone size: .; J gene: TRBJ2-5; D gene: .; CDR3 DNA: TGCGCCAGCAGCTTGACGGGGATGTGGCAAGAGACCCGGTACTTC; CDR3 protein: CASSLTGMWQETRYF
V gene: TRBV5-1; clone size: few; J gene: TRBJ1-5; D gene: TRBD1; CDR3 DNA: TGCGCCAGCAGCTTGAGCCTGGGACAGGGTGAGAGCAATCAGCCCCAGCATTTT; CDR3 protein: CASSLSLGQGESNQPQHF
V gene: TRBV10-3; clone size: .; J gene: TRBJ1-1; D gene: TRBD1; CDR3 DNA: TGTGCCATCAGTTCATTCGGGACAGGGGGCACTGAAGCTTTCTTT; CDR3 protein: CAISSFGTGGTEAFF
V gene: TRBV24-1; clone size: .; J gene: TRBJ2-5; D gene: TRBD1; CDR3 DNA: TGTGCCACCAGTGACGCCGGACAGGGGTTTGGGAATGAGCAGTACTTC; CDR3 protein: CATSDAGQGFGNEQYF
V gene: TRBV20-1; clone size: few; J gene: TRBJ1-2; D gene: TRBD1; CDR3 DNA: TGCAGTGCCTCTCCCTACAGGGGTGGAAATGGCTACACCTTC; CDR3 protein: CSASPYRGGNGYTF
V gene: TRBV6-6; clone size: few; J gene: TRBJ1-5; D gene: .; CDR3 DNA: TGTGCCAGCAGTTATGGACAGTCCAATCAGCCCCAGCATTTT; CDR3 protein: CASSYGQSNQPQHF
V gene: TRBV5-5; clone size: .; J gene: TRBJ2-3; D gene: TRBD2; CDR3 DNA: TGTGCCAGCAGCCGGGGGGGACTAGGGGCCTCCACAGATACGCAGTATTTT; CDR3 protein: CASSRGGLGASTDTQYF
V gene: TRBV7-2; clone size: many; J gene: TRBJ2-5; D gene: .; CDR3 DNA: TGTGCCAGCAGCCCAGGGACCCGAGGGCCCCCAGAGACCCAGTACTTC; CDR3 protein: CASSPGTRGPPETQYF
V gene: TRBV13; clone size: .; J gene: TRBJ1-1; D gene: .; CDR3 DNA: TGTGCCAGCGGATACCCGATACAGGGTCTTACTGAAGCTTTCTTT; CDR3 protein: CASGYPIQGLTEAFF
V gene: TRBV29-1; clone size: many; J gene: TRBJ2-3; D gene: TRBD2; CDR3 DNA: TGCAGCGTTGAAAGAGCGGGAGGGCCAACAGATACGCAGTATTTT; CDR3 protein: CSVERAGGPTDTQYF
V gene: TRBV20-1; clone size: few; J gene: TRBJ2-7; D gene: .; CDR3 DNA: TGCAGTGCTAGAGCGGCGTACAGCTCCTACGAGCAGTACTTC; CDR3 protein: CSARAAYSSYEQYF
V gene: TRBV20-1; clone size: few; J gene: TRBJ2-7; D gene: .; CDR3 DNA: TGCAGTGCTAAAGAGGGTACTTACTACGAGCAGTACTTC; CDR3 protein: CSAKEGTYYEQYF
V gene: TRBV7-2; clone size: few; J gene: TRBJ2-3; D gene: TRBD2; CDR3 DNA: TGTGCCAGCAGCATGGGACTAGCGGGGAAGAGGGATACGCAGTATTTT; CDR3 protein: CASSMGLAGKRDTQYF